The 14 T cell receptor beta chains below were found in one sample sequenced in a study of blood T cell repertoires in COVID-19. Sequenced by immunoSEQ multiplex PCR; TCRdb stores in-frame clones only, minus some. The sample shows some 420,000 clones, around 89% of them seen only once. The sample taken for sequencing was PBMCs or T cells enriched from blood (not recorded which). These receptors originate from a man in his thirties or forties who had recovered from COVID-19.

CDR3 region: CASRKQTGGNSPLHF. Written as DNA, the CDR3 is TGTGCCAGCAGAAAGCAGACAGGGGGTAATTCACCCCTCCACTTT. This chain uses TRBV25-1 with TRBJ1-6, with 9 bases lining up with TRBD1. Trimming took 6 bases from V and 6 from J; bases not matched to a gene: 6. Per germline, CDR1 MGHDK and CDR2 SYGVNS. The CDR3 has 15 residues.

The genes are TRBV10-1 and TRBJ2-5; 13 bases map to TRBD2. After removal of 4 bases from V and 5 bases from J, the junction contained 7 bases not matched to a gene. CDR3 length: 16 amino acids. The germline gives CDR1 WNHNN, CDR2 SYGVQD (reference sequence). Here the CDR3 DNA reads TGCGCCAGCAGTGCCGGGACTAGCGGGAAGGTTGAGACCCAGTACTTC. Protein sequence: CASSAGTSGKVETQYF.

The chain recombines TRBV19 with TRBJ1-2, with 8 bases lining up with TRBD1. V was clipped by 6 bases and J by 4 bases; unmatched bases: 4. CDR3 length equals 13 residues. From germline, CDR1 is LNHDA and CDR2 SQIVND (reference sequence). In nucleotides, the CDR3 is TGTGCCAGTAGACACAGGGGGAGCTATGGCTACACCTTC. This translates into CASRHRGSYGYTF.

This clone was seen just once. The chain recombines TRBV9 with TRBJ1-3; D unclear. Germline V gives CDR1 SGDLS, CDR2 YYNGEE. There are 16 residues in the CDR3. V was shortened by 0 bases and J by 4 bases, with 14 bases between the two germline ends. CDR3 DNA: TGTGCCAGCAGCGTAGAACAGCGGACGTACGGAAACACCATATATTTT. It specifies CASSVEQRTYGNTIYF.

The chain is built from TRBV7-2 and TRBJ2-1, with 8 positions matching TRBD1. V dropped 1 base and J dropped 7; count of bases not matched to a gene: 3. Germline V CDR1 and CDR2: SGHTA, FQGNSA. The CDR3 spans 14 residues. The CDR3 sequence is CASSLDRGWNEQFF. CDR3 bases: TGTGCCAGCAGCTTAGACAGGGGGTGGAATGAGCAGTTCTTC.

The J gene is TRBJ1-4, the V gene TRBV27; 9 nucleotides agree with TRBD1. V lost 4 bases, J lost 0 bases, and 3 bases stayed unmatched. This CDR3 is 16 amino acids long. Germline assignment: CDR1 MNHEY and CDR2 SMNVEV (reference sequence). This chain's CDR3 is CASSSTGGATNEKLFF. In nucleotides, the CDR3 is TGTGCCAGCAGTTCGACAGGGGGTGCAACTAATGAAAAACTGTTTTTT.

The J gene is TRBJ2-2, the V gene TRBV25-1; D is uncertain. The ends were cut back, 6 bases at V and 4 bases at J, with 3 bases in the middle. The CDR3 is 11 residues long. The germline V gene has CDR1 MGHDK and CDR2 SYGVNS. The CDR3 loop reads CASSSTGELFF. DNA of the CDR3: TGTGCCAGCAGCAGCACCGGGGAGCTGTTTTTT.

The V and J genes are TRBV3-1 (or the pseudogene TRBV3-2) and TRBJ1-4, with D possibly TRBD1 on 6 matching bases. Germline V gene sequence: CDR1 LGHDT, CDR2 YNNKEL (reference sequence). V was pared by 0 bases and J by 7 bases, with 15 bases between. The CDR3 is made up of 16 amino acids. CDR3 region: CASSQDWGPLPEKLFF. The CDR3 region has the DNA TGTGCCAGCAGCCAAGATTGGGGGCCTTTGCCTGAAAAACTGTTTTTT.

This rearrangement joins TRBV28 to TRBJ1-1; TRBD1 agrees at 8 bases. The length of the CDR3 is 15 residues. After removal of 2 bases from V and 5 bases from J, the junction contained 7 bases not matched to a gene. CDR1 MDHEN and CDR2 SYDVKM come from the germline V gene. CDR3 protein: CASSLGTGGETEAFF. DNA of the CDR3: TGTGCCAGCAGTTTAGGAACAGGGGGGGAAACTGAAGCTTTCTTT.

The chain links TRBV28 to TRBJ1-1; 9 bases match TRBD1. V lost 2 bases to trimming and J lost 3 bases; unmatched junction nucleotides: 4. The length of the CDR3 is 15 residues. The V gene's germline CDR1 is MDHEN and CDR2 SYDVKM. This CDR3 reads CASSLSDRGDTEAFF. The CDR3 nucleotides read TGTGCCAGCAGTTTAAGCGACAGGGGGGACACTGAAGCTTTCTTT. Full variable domain (outside the CDR3, taken from reference TRBV28 and TRBJ1-1): DVKVTQSSRYLVKRTGEKVFLECVQDMDHENMFWYRQDPGLGLRLIYFSYDVKMKEKGDIPEGYSVSREKKERFSLILESASTNQTSMYLCASSLSDRGDTEAFFGQGTRLTVV.

The V gene is TRBV13, the J gene TRBJ2-7; TRBD2 might be the D (6 bases). V lost 5 bases and J lost 5, with 16 bases in between. CDR3 length: 14 amino acids. Germline V gives CDR1 PRHDT, CDR2 FYEKMQ (reference sequence). In DNA form, the CDR3 reads TGTGCCAGCAGCCCGGGACCGCGGGGCCACGAGCAGTACTTC. Protein product: CASSPGPRGHEQYF.

This clone was seen only a few times. J is TRBJ1-1 and V is TRBV3-1 (or the pseudogene TRBV3-2); D might be TRBD1 (6 bases). The CDR3 contains 13 residues. V lost 2 bases, J lost 6 bases, and 10 bases lay in between. Germline V lookup: CDR1 LGHDT, CDR2 YNNKEL (reference sequence). CDR3 sequence: CASSQQGYAEAFF. DNA for the CDR3: TGTGCCAGCAGCCAACAGGGGTACGCTGAAGCTTTCTTT.

This chain connects TRBV2 to TRBJ1-1; D not resolved. V dropped 2 bases and J dropped 3 bases, with 13 bases sitting between them. The CDR3 is 15 amino acids. In germline, CDR1 is SNHLY, CDR2 FYNNEI. The CDR3 reads CASSEWSLSDTEAFF. In DNA, the CDR3 is TGTGCCAGCAGTGAATGGTCACTAAGCGACACTGAAGCTTTCTTT. Complete variable domain (other parts from reference TRBV2 and TRBJ1-1): EPEVTQTPSHQVTQMGQEVILRCVPISNHLYFYWYRQILGQKVEFLVSFYNNEISEKSEIFDDQFSVERPDGSNFTLKIRSTKLEDSAMYFCASSEWSLSDTEAFFGQGTRLTVV.

The chain has TRBV7-9 and TRBJ2-7; perhaps TRBD1 as D (5 bases). V was clipped by 8 bases and J by 2 bases, with 13 bases between them. The CDR3 spans 13 residues. Germline CDR1 is SEHNR and CDR2 is FQNEAQ (reference sequence). Here the CDR3 reads CASGQRATYEQYF. CDR3 coding DNA: TGTGCCAGCGGACAAAGGGCCACCTACGAGCAGTACTTC.